This T cell receptor (beta chain) was sequenced in a study of T-cell memory formation after mild COVID-19. Each CDR3 protein gets one entry after TCRdb re-called the 5' RACE reads with MiXCR. The sample yields fewer than 40,000 distinct CDR3 sequences, just under 8% seen once. Study-level points and caveats: Contracting CD4+ clones were located mainly in CM and EM, and CD8+ clones in EMRA.

The germline gives CDR1 MDHEN, CDR2 SYDVKM. Trimming stripped 7 bases from V and 4 bases from J, with 6 bases between. CDR3 size: 11 residues. This clonotype was found many times. Its specificity is not known. The receptor's source is a man younger than 30 who had mild COVID-19 (a few samples of this study predate the infection). Cell type and time point are not known. The sample taken for sequencing was PBMCs or a T cell subset sorted from them (not recorded which). The rearrangement uses TRBV28 and TRBJ2-3; D is undetermined. CDR3 DNA: TGTGCCAGCACGCGTTCAGATACGCAGTATTTT. Amino acid sequence: CASTRSDTQYF.